The TCR beta chain under discussion was sequenced for a study of blood T cell repertoires in COVID-19 (dated by TCRdb to about 2020). About the full investigation: The collaborator samples originated in the United States, Italy and Spain and spanned the acute and convalescent phases of COVID-19. The material from the prospective study consisted of cDNA or gDNA derived from T cells, B-cell-depleted T cells, or PBMCs. Subjects who had been exposed to COVID-19, were actively infected with it, or had recovered from it provided the deeply sampled blood TCRbeta repertoires that made up the dataset. A freely available public database, intended as a resource for researchers studying the immune response to SARS-CoV-2, is where the repertoires were released. Samples were obtained from the ongoing ImmuneRACE study (first 160 participants) and from over 1,000 subjects provided by 6 global collaborators. The sample metadata nearly always contained a de-identified subject ID, COVID-19 status, age in years and sex. Where available, HLA class I and class II types were obtained from metadata supplied by the sample provider rather than from assay-based typing. Overall study results and their limits: The amount of clinical and demographic metadata varied by source and participant and was provided uncurated.

TCRbeta CDR3 regions were amplified from genomic DNA using the immunoSEQ Assay, a bias-controlled multiplex PCR. Per the original workflow: The number of nucleated cells in each sample was estimated by amplification of reference gene primers within the assay. To quantify the absolute abundance of each unique TCRbeta CDR3 rearrangement, sequence reads were collapsed and filtered. For each sample, productive Simpson clonality was calculated as the square root of Simpson's diversity index across productive rearrangements. TCRdb limited this immuneACCESS table to in-frame rearrangements with V and J called. A share of clones is missing; checked studies link under half to unresolved V genes, and the rest is unexplained. V and J calls and clone size are those listed in that table; D and trimming were worked out from the DNA. This sample gives about 68,000 clones in total; 60% to 85% of them show up just once. Of the sample, approximately 23% falls within the top ten clones.

This clone was detected only once. What this receptor recognizes is not known. Base qualities are missing; no much larger clone stands one base away. Each collaborating institution followed its own protocols to collect whole blood in K2EDTA tubes. For TCRbeta analysis, collaborator samples were shipped as frozen whole blood, as isolated PBMCs, or as DNA extracted from either sample type. Trimmed from V: 5 bases; trimmed from J: 1 base; junction bases lacking a gene match: 4. Per the germline V gene, SGHTA is the CDR1 and FQGNSA is the CDR2. CDR3 length: 15 amino acids, cysteine to phenylalanine. Here the CDR3 DNA is all that survives: 45 bases in frame from base 1.

This sequence was found in a human donor in a cohort sampled during active COVID-19. The chain is made from TRBV7-2 and TRBJ2-2; a stretch of 7 junction bases matches TRBD2. Sequencing input: peripheral blood. The CDR3 is CASSTSGGNTGELFF. The nucleotide sequence is TGTGCCAGCAGCACCTCGGGGGGGAACACCGGGGAGCTGTTTTTT.